A single TCR beta chain is shown here with its context. Antigen specificity is unknown. At one boundary the junction diverges from the germline segment, which might be a read error. The data stem from a study of shared clonotypes between healthy human individuals. Study-wide results and caveats: Compared with memory subsets, naive subsets generally had larger estimated richness. Investigators expected sequencing depth to affect clonotype sharing among donors.

CD8 cells regarded as naive lacked CD45RO, were positively chosen for CCR7, and omitted terminally differentiated effector memory CD45RA+ cells. Each of the donors was a healthy adult who was HIV-negative and had not had a recent acute infection or vaccination. Looked up from germline, CDR1 is SSHAT and CDR2 is FNYEAQ (reference sequence). This CDR3 has 14 amino acids. Using immunoSEQ multiplex PCR, the repertoire was profiled, and TCRdb retains in-frame clones only, with some absent. The sample includes about 700,000 clones, about 91% seen only once; the top ten take approximately 22%. The origin of this receptor is a man under 40 in good health. Sequencing used naive CD8+ T cells sorted from blood. The rearrangement uses TRBV7-7 and TRBJ2-1, with D perhaps TRBD2 (6 bases). The CDR3 region is CASRKGLPINEQFF. In nucleotides, the CDR3 is TGTGCTAGCAGGAAGGGACTTCCCATCAATGAGCAGTTCTTC. Full variable domain (remainder filled in from reference TRBV7-7 and TRBJ2-1): GAGVSQSPRYKVTKRGQDVTLRCDPISSHATLYWYQQALGQGPEFLTYFNYEAQPDKSGLPSDRFSAERPEGSISTLTIQRTEQRDSAMYRCASRKGLPINEQFFGPGTRLTVL.